One sample yielded the 29 T cell receptor beta chains listed below, sequenced in a study of T cell responses to AZD1222 COVID-19 vaccine. Assay used: immunoSEQ multiplex PCR; TCRdb lists only in-frame clones, some missing. The sample contains 100,000 to 150,000 clones, approximately 86% of which appear only once. Specimen: peripheral blood, collected on day 0 of AZD1222 vaccination. The receptor set was obtained from an adult in good health.

V usage is TRBV5-4 and J usage is TRBJ2-7; 9 bases line up with TRBD2. J gave up 0 bases and V 6 bases, and 13 bases lay outside the gene matches. This CDR3 region has 17 residues. Germline V CDR1 and CDR2: SGHNT, YYREEE (reference sequence). CDR3 protein: CASTPGEVAGDSYEQYF. The CDR3, as DNA: TGTGCCAGCACGCCGGGGGAGGTAGCGGGGGACTCCTACGAGCAGTACTTC.

CDR3 nucleotide sequence: TGTGCCAGCAGCCAACTAGCCCCCGGGGAGCTGTTTTTT. Protein: CASSQLAPGELFF. The rearrangement links TRBV7-3 to TRBJ2-2, with D perhaps TRBD2 (6 bases). Germline CDR1 reads SGHTA; CDR2 reads FQGTGA. This CDR3 has 13 residues. V was shortened by 5 bases and J by 6 bases, with 10 bases between the two germline ends.

The gene calls are TRBV2 and TRBJ2-1; no clear D gene. The V gene lost 5 bases and the J gene lost 0 bases, with 8 bases spanning the gap. This CDR3 region has 14 residues. From germline, CDR1 is SNHLY and CDR2 FYNNEI. Here the CDR3 reads CASSKLSSYNEQFF. CDR3 bases: TGTGCCAGCAGTAAGCTGAGCTCCTACAATGAGCAGTTCTTC.

The gene calls are TRBV7-2 and TRBJ2-3, with D maybe TRBD1 (5 bases). The V and J ends lost 7 bases and 5 bases respectively, with 22 bases between them. The CDR3 extends over 16 amino acids. Germline-derived CDR1 and CDR2 are SGHTA and FQGNSA. The CDR3 bases are TGTGCCAGCATCGAGACTTGGGGAACAGGAGTAGATACGCAGTATTTT. This translates into CASIETWGTGVDTQYF.

The chain recombines TRBV4-2 with TRBJ1-1; a weak D match, TRBD1 (5 bases). V was cut by 1 base and J by 3 bases, with 12 bases left in between. This CDR3 comprises 15 residues. CDR1 and CDR2 from the germline V gene are LGHNA and YNFKEQ. Written as DNA, the CDR3 is TGTGCCAGCAGCCAAGGCGGGACTGGATACACTGAAGCTTTCTTT. Protein: CASSQGGTGYTEAFF.

This CDR3 is CAWRDSGNTIYF. The CDR3 bases are TGTGCCTGGAGAGACTCTGGAAACACCATATATTTT. This chain uses TRBV30 with TRBJ1-3, with no clear D. Per the germline V gene, CDR1 is GTSNPN and CDR2 is SVGIG (reference sequence). The CDR3 sequence is 12 residues long. The ends were cut back, 3 bases at V and 0 bases at J, with 3 bases in the middle.

For the CDR3, the DNA is TGTGCCAGCAGTACCAGGACAGGGAAGGCAAATGAGCAGTTCTTC. Protein product: CASSTRTGKANEQFF. This chain links TRBV21-1 with TRBJ2-1; the table's D call, TRBD1, has no DNA check behind it. TRBV21-1 is listed as a pseudogene. The CDR3 runs 15 residues.

The J gene is TRBJ2-5, the V gene TRBV5-1; 8 bases align to TRBD1. In germline, CDR1 is SGHRS, CDR2 YFSETQ. The V segment lost 7 bases and the J segment 2 bases; nucleotides outside the gene matches: 7. CDR3 length equals 14 residues. Here the CDR3 DNA reads TGCGCCAGCTCCCTCCAGGGGGCGCAAGAGACCCAGTACTTC. Its protein product is CASSLQGAQETQYF.

The chain joins TRBV14 to TRBJ1-1, with D unclear. Looked up from germline, CDR1 is SGHDN and CDR2 is FVKESK. CDR3 length: 15 amino acids. V dropped 4 bases and J dropped 1 base, with 13 bases sitting between them. The CDR3 nucleotides read TGTGCCAGCAGCCCCCTAAAAGGGCGGAACACTGAAGCTTTCTTT. This codes for CASSPLKGRNTEAFF.

V usage is TRBV7-2 and J usage is TRBJ1-5, with 9 bases identical to TRBD1. The trim removed 5 bases at V and 7 bases at J, leaving 6 bases unmatched. Germline V gives CDR1 SGHTA, CDR2 FQGNSA. The CDR3 extends over 14 amino acids. The DNA for the CDR3 is TGTGCCAGCAGCGTAACAGGGGGCGGGCAGCCCCAGCATTTT. It codes for CASSVTGGGQPQHF. Supplemented by reference TRBV7-2 and TRBJ1-5, the full variable domain reads GAGVSQSPSNKVTEKGKDVELRCDPISGHTALYWYRQSLGQGLEFLIYFQGNSAPDKSGLPSDRFSAERTGGSVSTLTIQRTQQEDSAVYLCASSVTGGGQPQHFGDGTRLSIL.

The chain links TRBV4-1 to TRBJ2-3; D not certain. The CDR3 covers 17 residues. The germline CDR1 and CDR2 sequences are MGHRA and YSYEKL. Between the trimmed V and J ends, which lost 4 bases and 1 base, there was a span of 18 bases. The CDR3 reads CASSPGESVYGTDTQYF. CDR3 nucleotide sequence: TGCGCCAGCAGCCCGGGTGAGTCGGTATATGGCACAGATACGCAGTATTTT.

This clone was detected only once. This rearrangement joins TRBV2 to TRBJ1-5; TRBD1 might be the D (5 bases). CDR3 length: 13 residues. Trimming took off 3 bases at V and 9 bases at J, with 12 bases between the two ends. CDR1 is SNHLY and CDR2 is FYNNEI in the germline V gene. Here the CDR3 reads CASSERGSTPQHF. DNA for the CDR3: TGTGCCAGCAGTGAGCGGGGGTCAACGCCCCAGCATTTT.

This chain links TRBV3-1 (or the pseudogene TRBV3-2) with TRBJ2-2; perhaps TRBD2 as D (5 bases). Germline V CDR1 and CDR2: LGHDT, YNNKEL (reference sequence). The CDR3 loop spans 11 amino acids. The V end was cut by 8 bases, the J end by 6 bases, with 7 bases between. The CDR3 here is CASEGAGELFF. The CDR3 nucleotides read TGTGCCAGCGAGGGCGCCGGGGAGCTGTTTTTT.

The chain is built from TRBV20-1 and TRBJ1-2; D unclear. V lost 4 bases and J 8 bases, leaving 11 bases between the germline ends. The CDR3 totals 11 residues. The germline V gene encodes CDR1 DFQATT and CDR2 SNEGSKA (reference sequence). CDR3 protein: CSAKSYPGYTF. The CDR3 DNA is TGCAGTGCTAAAAGCTATCCGGGCTACACCTTC.

The gene calls are TRBV5-1 and TRBJ1-1; 7 bases align to TRBD1. J gave up 1 base and V 0 bases, and 6 bases lay outside the gene matches. The germline CDR1 and CDR2 sequences are SGHRS and YFSETQ. The CDR3 has 16 residues. This chain's CDR3 is CASSLEAWTGNTEAFF. The DNA of the CDR3 is TGCGCCAGCAGCTTGGAGGCGTGGACAGGGAACACTGAAGCTTTCTTT.

The chain couples TRBV7-2 to TRBJ1-6; TRBD1 agrees at 9 bases. Germline-derived CDR1 and CDR2 are SGHTA and FQGNSA. With 5 bases clipped from V and 3 bases from J, the junction kept 5 bases outside the gene matches. This CDR3 has 16 amino acids. CDR3: CASSQQGANYNSPLHF. CDR3 bases: TGTGCCAGCAGCCAACAGGGGGCCAACTATAATTCACCCCTCCACTTT.

Here the CDR3 reads CASSLRAGMGETQYF. CDR3 coding DNA: TGTGCCAGCAGCTTGAGAGCGGGGATGGGAGAGACCCAGTACTTC. This sequence joins TRBV5-6 and TRBJ2-5; 7 bases line up with TRBD2. This CDR3 region has 15 residues. V was clipped by 1 base and J by 4 bases; unmatched bases: 7. Germline V gene sequence: CDR1 SGHDT, CDR2 YYEEEE. Looking up the rest from reference TRBV5-6 and TRBJ2-5 gives the full variable domain: DAGVTQSPTHLIKTRGQQVTLRCSPKSGHDTVSWYQQALGQGPQFIFQYYEEEERQRGNFPDRFSGHQFPNYSSELNVNALLLGDSALYLCASSLRAGMGETQYFGPGTRLLVL.

This clone appeared once. The chain recombines TRBV2 with TRBJ2-7; 8 positions match TRBD2. V lost 3 bases, J lost 3 bases, and 7 bases stayed unmatched. CDR1 SNHLY and CDR2 FYNNEI come from the germline V gene. This CDR3 is built from 15 residues. CDR3 sequence reads: CASSEGRGANYEQYF. The CDR3 DNA reads as TGTGCCAGCAGTGAGGGGCGGGGGGCCAACTACGAGCAGTACTTC.

This clone was found a few times. In nucleotides, the CDR3 is TGTGCCAGCAGAGGAATGGCAGCTGGGGCCAACGTCCTGACTTTC. As protein: CASRGMAAGANVLTF. The gene calls are TRBV11-2 and TRBJ2-6; D is ambiguous. V shed 6 bases and J shed 2 bases, with 11 bases lying between them. The CDR3 consists of 15 residues. Germline values: CDR1 SGHAT, CDR2 FQNNGV.

The V gene is TRBV18, the J gene TRBJ1-1; D uncertain. V dropped 2 bases and J dropped 1 base, with 8 bases sitting between them. This CDR3 is 14 amino acids long. CDR1 is KGHSH, CDR2 LQKENI, per germline. This CDR3 reads CASSPGGENTEAFF. The CDR3 nucleotides read TGTGCCAGCTCACCAGGCGGAGAGAACACTGAAGCTTTCTTT.

The genes are TRBV30 and TRBJ2-3; no reliable D call. Trimming took 2 bases from V and 4 from J, leaving 10 bases between them. Per the germline V gene, CDR1 is GTSNPN and CDR2 is SVGIG (reference sequence). This CDR3 spans 13 amino acids. The CDR3 loop is CAWSYMGPDTQYF. CDR3 bases: TGTGCCTGGAGTTACATGGGCCCAGATACGCAGTATTTT.

The rearrangement uses TRBV5-4 and TRBJ1-3; TRBD1 might be the D (5 bases). Germline assignment: CDR1 SGHNT and CDR2 YYREEE (reference sequence). The CDR3 spans 17 residues. Trimming removed 4 bases from V and 3 bases from J, with 20 bases in between. The DNA for the CDR3 is TGTGCCAGCAGCCCCCCGGGGCCTAAAACGGATGGAAACACCATATATTTT. The encoded protein is CASSPPGPKTDGNTIYF.

This clone was seen a few times. J is TRBJ1-5 and V is TRBV19, with D possibly being TRBD1 (5 bases). Trimming left V 7 bases short and J 2 bases short, with 15 bases between. This CDR3 is built from 15 residues. The V gene's germline CDR1 is LNHDA and CDR2 SQIVND (reference sequence). The CDR3 sequence is CASTPPGGRNQPQHF. The CDR3 DNA reads TGTGCCAGTACCCCCCCTGGGGGTCGCAATCAGCCCCAGCATTTT. Looking up the rest from reference TRBV19 and TRBJ1-5 gives the full variable domain: DGGITQSPKYLFRKEGQNVTLSCEQNLNHDAMYWYRQDPGQGLRLIYYSQIVNDFQKGDIAEGYSVSREKKESFPLTVTSAQKNPTAFYLCASTPPGGRNQPQHFGDGTRLSIL.

The rearrangement uses TRBV12-3 or TRBV12-4 and TRBJ1-5; D is ambiguous. This CDR3 has 13 residues. V was trimmed by 1 base and J by 3 bases, leaving 4 bases between them. Written as DNA, the CDR3 is TGTGCCAGCAGTTTAGACCTCAATCAGCCCCAGCATTTT. Protein product: CASSLDLNQPQHF.

The V gene is TRBV2, the J gene TRBJ1-2, with a weak D call TRBD1 (6 bases). Germline CDR1 is SNHLY and CDR2 is FYNNEI. The CDR3 spans 11 residues. Trimming left V 5 bases short and J 13 bases short, with 14 bases between. The CDR3 here is CASSTSGALTF. The CDR3 DNA is TGTGCCAGCAGTACCTCGGGGGCGCTCACCTTC.

The chain uses TRBV6-2 or TRBV6-3 and TRBJ2-3; tentatively, D is TRBD1 (5 bases). Germline CDR1 is MNHEY and CDR2 is SVGEGT. With 2 bases removed from V and 0 bases from J, the gap between germline ends came to 12 bases. The CDR3 is 16 residues long. The CDR3 DNA follows: TGTGCCAGCAGTTACCCCCAGGGCTCTAGCACAGATACGCAGTATTTT. It yields the protein CASSYPQGSSTDTQYF.

The V and J genes are TRBV6-2 or TRBV6-3 and TRBJ2-7; tentatively, D is TRBD1 or TRBD2 (5 bases each). This CDR3 comprises 17 residues. Deletions cut 5 bases from V and 2 bases from J, with 22 bases between. Germline-derived CDR1 and CDR2 are MNHEY and SVGEGT. CDR3 amino acids: CASSRFPGRSTPYEQYF. CDR3 nucleotides: TGTGCCAGCAGTCGGTTTCCGGGACGGTCCACTCCCTACGAGCAGTACTTC.

This chain links TRBV5-8 with TRBJ1-3; D not resolved. Trimming took off 2 bases at V and 4 bases at J, with 13 bases between the two ends. In germline, CDR1 is SGHTS, CDR2 YDEGEE. The CDR3 loop spans 15 amino acids. CDR3: CASSFPSLAGNTIYF. CDR3 DNA: TGTGCCAGCAGCTTTCCCAGTCTTGCAGGAAACACCATATATTTT.

This chain uses TRBV4-2 with TRBJ1-3; 8 bases line up with TRBD1. Germline CDR1 LGHNA, CDR2 YNFKEQ. The junction had 5 bases not matched to a gene; V was cut back by 0 bases and J by 4 bases. The CDR3 contains 16 residues. CDR3 amino acids: CASSQDEAGGGNTIYF. The CDR3 DNA follows: TGTGCCAGCAGCCAAGATGAAGCAGGGGGCGGAAACACCATATATTTT.